This T cell receptor beta chain was identified in a study of patients and donors after allogeneic stem cell transplantation. TCRdb called the RT-PCR reads again in MiXCR, with one record for every CDR3 protein. This table holds roughly 200,000 distinct CDR3 sequences, around 40% found once. Germline assignment: CDR1 LNHDA and CDR2 SQIVND (reference sequence). The CDR3 runs 14 residues. Trimming stripped 7 bases from V and 2 bases from J, with 12 bases between. The clonotype comes from a human donor who was either an allogeneic HSCT recipient or a stem cell or donor lymphocyte infusion donor (not recorded which). It is not recorded whose cells these are; they may come from a transplant donor. Sequencing was carried out using blood, either unsorted or a sorted T cell fraction (not recorded which). The V gene is TRBV19, the J gene TRBJ1-5; no clear D. DNA for the CDR3: TGTGCCAGTACTTTTTCGGTGGGCAATCAGCCCCAGCATTTT. Translating it yields CASTFSVGNQPQHF.